The 29 T cell receptor beta chains reported below all come from one sample, sequenced in a study of blood T cell repertoires in COVID-19. Profiling relied on immunoSEQ multiplex PCR, and the TCRdb table lists in-frame clones only, not all of them. Of over 95,000 clones detected, about four fifths appear once; the ten largest clones hold about 10%. Sequenced sample: peripheral blood. The receptors were sampled from a human donor in a cohort sampled during active COVID-19.

The chain combines TRBV3-1 (or the pseudogene TRBV3-2) with TRBJ1-5, with 7 bases fitting TRBD1. This CDR3 spans 14 amino acids. Germline assignment: CDR1 LGHDT and CDR2 YNNKEL (reference sequence). After removal of 1 base from V and 6 bases from J, the junction contained 3 bases not matched to a gene. Here the CDR3 reads CASSQGSGGQPQHF. DNA of the CDR3: TGTGCCAGCAGCCAAGGGTCAGGGGGTCAGCCCCAGCATTTT.

The CDR3 reads CASSQGVGDYGYTF. As DNA, the CDR3 is TGCGCCAGCAGCCAAGGAGTAGGGGACTATGGCTACACCTTC. The chain uses TRBV4-3 and TRBJ1-2; a weak D match, TRBD1 (5 bases). Trimming stripped 1 base from V and 3 bases from J, with 9 bases between. Germline V lookup: CDR1 LGHNA, CDR2 YSLEER. CDR3 length: 14 amino acids.

The chain couples TRBV29-1 to TRBJ2-2; TRBD2 agrees at 7 bases. The CDR3 consists of 13 residues. Germline CDR1 reads SQVTM; CDR2 reads ANQGSEA. The V segment lost 5 bases and the J segment 4 bases; nucleotides outside the gene matches: 4. As DNA, the CDR3 is TGCAGCGTTCCGACTAGCCGCACCGGGGAGCTGTTTTTT. Translated, it gives CSVPTSRTGELFF.

This sequence joins TRBV9 and TRBJ2-7, with TRBD2 matching 10 bases. CDR1 and CDR2 (germline): SGDLS, YYNGEE. V gave up 0 bases and J gave up 4 bases; unmatched junction bases: 4. This CDR3 region has 15 residues. The CDR3 spells CASSVGAGGPYEQYF. The CDR3, as DNA: TGTGCCAGCAGCGTAGGAGCGGGAGGGCCGTACGAGCAGTACTTC.

The genes are TRBV30 and TRBJ2-5; no definite D call. Germline CDR1 GTSNPN, CDR2 SVGIG (reference sequence). The length of the CDR3 is 12 residues. V was clipped by 0 bases and J by 2 bases, with 4 bases between them. The CDR3 bases are TGTGCCTGGAGTGTAACTCAAGAGACCCAGTACTTC. Protein: CAWSVTQETQYF. Together with reference TRBV30 and TRBJ2-5, the CDR3 gives the full variable domain: SQTIHQWPATLVQPVGSPLSLECTVEGTSNPNLYWYRQAAGRGLQLLFYSVGIGQISSEVPQNLSASRPQDRQFILSSKKLLLSDSGFYLCAWSVTQETQYFGPGTRLLVL.

The chain is built from TRBV7-6 and TRBJ2-5; a possible D gene is TRBD2 (6 bases). V was trimmed by 5 bases and J by 5 bases, leaving 12 bases between them. Looked up from germline, CDR1 is SGHVS and CDR2 is FNYEAQ. The CDR3 is 13 amino acids. For the CDR3, the DNA is TGTGCCAGCAGCCTGGGGACTTTCGAGACCCAGTACTTC. Amino acids: CASSLGTFETQYF.

The chain carries TRBV2 and TRBJ2-7; perhaps TRBD2 as D (6 bases). V gave up 3 bases and J gave up 0 bases, with 18 bases separating them. CDR1 is SNHLY, CDR2 FYNNEI, per germline. The CDR3 extends over 17 amino acids. The CDR3: CASSDHGAGLSSYEQYF. CDR3 DNA sequence: TGTGCCAGCAGTGATCATGGAGCGGGTTTAAGCTCCTACGAGCAGTACTTC.

This sequence joins TRBV9 and TRBJ2-3; D gene unclear. V lost 2 bases to trimming and J lost 0 bases, with 7 bases between them. The length of the CDR3 is 14 residues. Germline-derived CDR1 and CDR2 are SGDLS and YYNGEE. The CDR3 DNA sequence: TGTGCCAGCAGCGTGGCGGTAAGCACAGATACGCAGTATTTT. This sequence encodes CASSVAVSTDTQYF.

The chain employs TRBV3-1 (or the pseudogene TRBV3-2) and TRBJ1-2, with 10 bases that match TRBD1. V dropped 4 bases and J dropped 8; count of bases not matched to a gene: 7. The germline V gene has CDR1 LGHDT and CDR2 YNNKEL (reference sequence). The CDR3 sequence is 14 residues long. In DNA form, the CDR3 reads TGTGCCAGCAGCCCCCGGGACAGGGGAAAAGGCTACACCTTC. Protein sequence: CASSPRDRGKGYTF.

V gene TRBV7-2 combines with J gene TRBJ1-6, with a weak D call TRBD1 (5 bases). The CDR3 has 14 residues. The V and J ends lost 5 bases and 8 bases respectively, with 13 bases between them. Germline-derived CDR1 and CDR2 are SGHTA and FQGNSA. In DNA, the CDR3 is TGTGCCAGCAGCCCGAGACAGAGAGATTCACCCCTCCACTTT. Translation: CASSPRQRDSPLHF.

A single count supports this clone. CDR3 amino acids: CASSSMSSGNTIYF. CDR3 DNA sequence: TGTGCCAGCAGCTCGATGAGCTCTGGAAACACCATATATTTT. J is TRBJ1-3 and V is TRBV7-8, with D unclear. Per the germline V gene, CDR1 is SGHVS and CDR2 is FQNEAQ. The CDR3 is made up of 14 amino acids. V shed 4 bases and J shed 0 bases, with 7 bases lying between them.

This clone is a singleton in its sample. This chain links TRBV6-5 with TRBJ2-7, with 8 bases fitting TRBD1. The CDR3 has 14 residues. Per germline, CDR1 MNHEY and CDR2 SVGAGI. Germline trimming cut 7 bases from V and 1 base from J; bases unmatched to any gene: 6. The CDR3 sequence: CASTLGTGSYEQYF. In DNA, the CDR3 is TGTGCCAGCACTCTCGGGACAGGTTCCTACGAGCAGTACTTC.

V usage is TRBV3-1 (or the pseudogene TRBV3-2) and J usage is TRBJ2-7; TRBD2 agrees at 10 bases. Germline-derived CDR1 and CDR2 are LGHDT and YNNKEL (reference sequence). The trim removed 5 bases at V and 4 bases at J, leaving 5 bases unmatched. The CDR3 sequence is 14 residues long. The CDR3 DNA sequence: TGTGCCAGCAGCTCAGCGGGAGGGCCATACGAGCAGTACTTC. Its translation is CASSSAGGPYEQYF.

The rearrangement uses TRBV7-2 and TRBJ1-1; D unresolved. Germline V lookup: CDR1 SGHTA, CDR2 FQGNSA. CDR3 length: 13 residues. The ends were cut back, 5 bases at V and 1 base at J, with 8 bases in the middle. CDR3 bases: TGTGCCAGCAGCCTTACACAGAACACTGAAGCTTTCTTT. Encoded protein: CASSLTQNTEAFF.

The V gene is TRBV19, the J gene TRBJ2-1; 12 bases agree with TRBD2. With V trimmed by 3 bases and J by 5 bases, 5 bases remained unmatched. CDR1 is LNHDA and CDR2 is SQIVND in the germline V gene (reference sequence). This CDR3 has 16 amino acids. The CDR3 region has the DNA TGTGCCAGTAGTATCCTGACTAGCGGGAGCAACAATGAGCAGTTCTTC. It yields the protein CASSILTSGSNNEQFF.

The gene calls are TRBV2 and TRBJ2-1; the D gene is possibly TRBD2 (6 bases). V dropped 8 bases and J dropped 6 bases, with 11 bases sitting between them. CDR1 is SNHLY, CDR2 FYNNEI, per germline. The CDR3 covers 12 residues. The CDR3 protein is CASWRGSNEQFF. Here the CDR3 DNA reads TGTGCCAGCTGGCGGGGAAGCAATGAGCAGTTCTTC.

This clone was found once. Additional DNA sequences in this sample encode the identical CDR3. The V and J genes are TRBV6-5 and TRBJ2-6; D perhaps matches TRBD2 (5 bases). The germline V and J ends were trimmed by 4 bases and 0 bases, with 7 bases remaining between them. The CDR3 has 15 residues. Germline CDR1 is MNHEY and CDR2 is SVGAGI. The CDR3 is CASSSGGSGANVLTF. As DNA, the CDR3 is TGTGCCAGCAGTTCTGGAGGCTCTGGGGCCAACGTCCTGACTTTC.

The chain joins TRBV19 to TRBJ1-1; TRBD1 is a possible D gene (6 bases). Trimming removed 4 bases at V and 0 bases at J, with 9 bases between. The CDR3 loop spans 14 amino acids. Germline-derived CDR1 and CDR2 are LNHDA and SQIVND (reference sequence). CDR3 coding DNA: TGTGCCAGTAGTACAGGGGTTATGAACACTGAAGCTTTCTTT. Amino acids: CASSTGVMNTEAFF.

The chain employs TRBV18 and TRBJ1-2, with a tentative D call TRBD1 (6 bases). In germline, CDR1 is KGHSH, CDR2 LQKENI. The CDR3 has 13 amino acids. V lost 4 bases and J lost 8, with 14 bases in between. The CDR3 nucleotides read TGTGCCAGCTCACGACAGGAAAGAGAGGGCTACACCTTC. Protein product: CASSRQEREGYTF.

The chain carries TRBV5-6 and TRBJ2-3; maybe TRBD2 (6 bases). The germline gives CDR1 SGHDT, CDR2 YYEEEE. CDR3 size: 15 residues. V was pared by 1 base and J by 1 base, with 10 bases between. The CDR3 nucleotides read TGTGCCAGCAGCTTGACTAGCAGGGGCACAGATACGCAGTATTTT. Translation: CASSLTSRGTDTQYF.

There are a few counts of this clone. The chain has TRBV4-2 and TRBJ2-7, with 7 positions matching TRBD1. Trimming removed 1 base from V and 5 bases from J; junction bases left unmatched: 2. The germline gives CDR1 LGHNA, CDR2 YNFKEQ. CDR3 size: 13 residues. The CDR3 DNA follows: TGTGCCAGCAGCCAAGGAGACAGGGACGAGCAGTACTTC. It translates to CASSQGDRDEQYF.

J is TRBJ2-7 and V is TRBV7-8; 10 nucleotides agree with TRBD2. CDR1 is SGHVS, CDR2 FQNEAQ, per germline. The trim removed 5 bases at V and 4 bases at J, leaving 8 bases unmatched. CDR3 length: 15 residues. The CDR3 reads CASSPSGSHTYEQYF. The CDR3 DNA reads TGTGCCAGCAGCCCTAGCGGGAGTCATACATACGAGCAGTACTTC.

The rearrangement joins TRBV10-3 to TRBJ1-4; 7 nucleotides match TRBD1. Germline trimming cut 4 bases from V and 5 bases from J; bases unmatched to any gene: 10. Per germline, CDR1 ENHRY and CDR2 SYGVKD. The CDR3 runs 16 residues. CDR3 nucleotides: TGTGCCATCAGTGCAGCGGACAGGTCGGGGAATGAAAAACTGTTTTTT. Its protein product is CAISAADRSGNEKLFF.

This clone was seen once. The J gene is TRBJ1-2, the V gene TRBV6-5; TRBD1 agrees at 8 bases. The V and J ends lost 0 bases and 4 bases, in that order; junction bases with no gene match: 7. Germline V gene sequence: CDR1 MNHEY, CDR2 SVGAGI. This CDR3 is built from 16 residues. This CDR3 is CASSYSSVGQGYGYTF. CDR3 coding DNA: TGTGCCAGCAGTTACTCGAGTGTCGGACAGGGCTATGGCTACACCTTC.

V and J are TRBV15 and TRBJ2-1; perhaps TRBD2 as D (5 bases). V was trimmed by 0 bases and J by 3 bases, leaving 12 bases between them. Germline assignment: CDR1 LNHNV and CDR2 YYDKDF (reference sequence). There are 16 residues in the CDR3. CDR3 bases: TGTGCCACCAGCAGAGATCGCCCGGGATACTACAATGAGCAGTTCTTC. Protein product: CATSRDRPGYYNEQFF.

The chain recombines TRBV7-6 with TRBJ2-7; 11 nucleotides align to TRBD1. The V gene's germline CDR1 is SGHVS and CDR2 FNYEAQ. This CDR3 comprises 15 residues. The V segment lost 5 bases and the J segment 2 bases; nucleotides outside the gene matches: 5. Here the CDR3 DNA reads TGTGCCAGCAGCGGGGGGACAGGGGGGCCCTACGAGCAGTACTTC. As protein: CASSGGTGGPYEQYF.

This clone has more than one count but fewer than ten. The DNA for the CDR3 is TGTGCCACATCTAGCGGGAGTTTTACCGGGGAGCTGTTTTTT. Translated: CATSSGSFTGELFF. The chain couples TRBV7-3 to TRBJ2-2, with 10 bases that match TRBD2. The junction had 7 bases not matched to a gene; V was cut back by 10 bases and J by 5 bases. The germline V gene has CDR1 SGHTA and CDR2 FQGTGA. There are 14 residues in the CDR3.

The sample holds one count of this clone. V and J are TRBV15 and TRBJ1-4; a weak D match, TRBD1 (5 bases). CDR1 and CDR2 from the germline V gene are LNHNV and YYDKDF (reference sequence). Trimming cost V 0 bases and J 8 bases, with 13 bases left between them. The CDR3 covers 15 residues. CDR3 amino acids: CATSRDGGAGEKLFF. In nucleotides, the CDR3 is TGTGCCACCAGCAGAGATGGTGGGGCAGGGGAAAAACTGTTTTTT.

The rearrangement links TRBV18 to TRBJ1-5; the D is unclear. Germline V CDR1 and CDR2: KGHSH, LQKENI. V was shortened by 3 bases and J by 0 bases, with 3 bases between the two germline ends. This CDR3 comprises 13 residues. DNA for the CDR3: TGTGCCAGCTCACCGAGTAGCAATCAGCCCCAGCATTTT. Protein sequence: CASSPSSNQPQHF.